This TCR beta chain appears in the sequencing data of a study of vaccination and CD4 T cells after COVID-19 (dated by TCRdb to between 2021 and 2024). As for the study more broadly: SARS-CoV-2 positivity had been established in the convalescent patients by nasal swab PCR, and mild disease was recorded in about 9 of these patients and severe disease in one. Six males and four females were included in the convalescent cohort, with two Hispanic individuals, seven Caucasians, two Asians and one multiracial person represented. Participants received two doses of either the Pfizer-BioNTech BNT162b2 vaccine (n=8) or the Moderna mRNA-1273 vaccine (n=2). Post-COVID blood samples were collected from convalescent patients a median of approximately 93 days after diagnosis, with a range of roughly 30 to 161 days. Post-vaccine blood samples were obtained a median of about 77 days after the second vaccine dose, with a range of roughly 14 to 241 days. For stimulating the cultures, overlapping spike peptide pools were used, derived from SARS-CoV-2 as well as from the common cold coronaviruses HCoV-NL63, HCoV-OC43 and HCoV-229E. As controls, cultures received a CEFX viral epitope pool (the positive control), an HIV-1 Nef peptide pool (the negative control), or no peptide at all. In some eleven COVID-19 convalescent patients and a few infection-naive healthy vaccine recipients, researchers compared the spike-specific CD4+ TCR repertoire from before mRNA vaccination with the repertoire from after. The paper as a whole reports these results and caveats: The median count of SARS-CoV-2-reactive clonotypes went up from 20 to 25 after infection to about 41 after vaccination, although the change was not significant. Among convalescent patients, a median about 86% of the SARS-CoV-2-reactive clones seen after vaccination appeared only after vaccination, which suggests priming specific to the vaccine. The number of convalescent patients in the study was relatively small, and the study did not examine early timepoints following natural infection. Of the vaccine-specific clones in convalescent patients, 304 of 307, or nearly all, reacted only to SARS-CoV-2 spike and did not cross-react with common cold coronaviruses.

For CDR1 and CDR2, the germline V gene lists MNHEY and SVGAGI. V lost 0 bases and J lost 7 bases; the stretch between them is 15 bases long. From the cysteine up to the phenylalanine, the CDR3 has a length of 15 residues. Left in the record is the CDR3 DNA by itself, 45 bases read in frame from the first base. The library was obtained by PCR. DNA from cultured CD4+ T cells was subjected to TCR sequencing with the Oncomine TCR Beta short-read assay at the Johns Hopkins FTIC core. The QIAamp micro DNA kit was used to extract genomic DNA from the cultured CD4+ T cells. Oncomine TCR Beta libraries made from cultured CD4+ T cells were pooled using unique dual indexes and sequenced on an Illumina iSeq 100. On the authors' methods: Non-productive sequences were removed, and CDR3s not starting with C, not ending with F or W, or shorter than 7 amino acids were discarded. The MANAFEST web application identified antigen-specific clonotypes by comparing peptide-stimulated wells against reference wells and other culture wells. For a clone to be called positive, the clone needed an FDR below 0.05, an odds ratio above 5, and a productive frequency above 0.1% in at least two of three replicate wells. A clonotype was classed as cross-reactive if the clonotype showed significant expansion both in SARS-CoV-2 spike wells and in at least one common cold coronavirus spike condition. Levenshtein distances (stringdist) and unrooted phylogenetic trees (ape) in R version 3.6.1 were used to assess CDR3 homology. The public reads were run again by TCRdb, first through fastp at Q25 and then through MiXCR, and only productive beta chains were kept. Each CDR3 protein gets just one entry, which takes the most common genes and DNA from the rows behind it. V and J calls and clone size were set by TCRdb, not the authors. Across this sample there are roughly 18,000 distinct CDR3 sequences, with around 45% seen only once. In total, the top ten clones hold about 15% of the sample.

Per the publication, the treatment or condition label means: roughly nine-day PBMC culture with coronavirus spike peptide pools or control peptides (ViraFEST assay). The study used the ViraFEST assay, which expanded antigen-specific T cells with peptide pools and then identified expanded clonotypes by TCR sequencing. The convalescent patients' positive SARS-CoV-2 PCR tests were from March to December 2020, which was before the Alpha, Beta and Delta variants emerged in the United States. Roughly 2 million PBMCs per well were cultured in IMDM with roughly 5% human AB serum and about 9.7 IU/ml IL-2, plus 10 ug/ml peptide pools. Half of the culture medium was replaced with fresh IL-2-containing medium on days 3 and 7. CD4+ T cells were isolated after roughly 9 days of culture through negative selection using the EasySep CD4+ T cell isolation kit. Ficoll-Paque Plus gradient centrifugation was used to isolate PBMCs from whole blood, and the isolated PBMCs were then either used fresh or cryopreserved at -140C. Each culture condition was generally run in triplicate wells.

A word on this clonotype: The target of this receptor is not known. No quality values exist for individual bases; no much larger clone is one base distant.

The chain employs TRBV6-5 and TRBJ1-1; TRBD1 is perhaps the D gene, given 5 matching bases. Sequencing was performed on CD4+ T cells from blood, cultured in vitro. The receptor's source is a human donor who had recovered from COVID-19. The nucleotide sequence is given as TGTGCCAGCAGTTACTCGAGAGGGGCGCGGGGTGAAGCTTTCTTT. Translated, it gives CASSYSRGARGEAFF.